Listed below are T cell receptor beta chains from one sample, sequenced in a study of kidney transplant recipient with SARS-CoV-2 infection. TCRdb reprocessed the reads via MiXCR and lists one record per CDR3 protein. Here the sample spans under 250,000 distinct CDR3 sequences, roughly 26% being singletons. Sample: a blood sample, taken at baseline and on roughly day 110 from a kidney transplant recipient. The receptor source for this set is a young adult male patient who had COVID-19 and was a kidney transplant recipient. The graft donor may account for some of the T cells. CDR3s include the opening cysteine and the closing phenylalanine or tryptophan. The D gene is left open where the match is weak. Expanded clones are given a class, and other clones once, few, many or no size at all.

>TRBV28|TRBJ2-1|NA|many
TGTGCCAGCAGTTTGACAGTTGACAATGAGCAGTTCTTC
CASSLTVDNEQFF
>TRBV7-2|TRBJ2-3|TRBD2|many
TGTGCCAGCAGCTCGGGACTAGCGGGAGGAGGGGATACGCAGTATTTT
CASSSGLAGGGDTQYF
>TRBV9|TRBJ1-3|NA|many
TGTGCCAGCAGCCCGCATTTGGACTCTGGAAACACCATATATTTT
CASSPHLDSGNTIYF
>TRBV5-1|TRBJ1-2|NA|many
TGCGCCAGCAGCCTGGTGGCTAACTATGGCTACACCTTC
CASSLVANYGYTF
>TRBV28|TRBJ2-4|NA|many
TGTGCCAGCAGTTTATCGAGGTTGCAACCCCTACTTGCCAGGGACATTCAGTACTTC
CASSLSRLQPLLARDIQYF
>TRBV20-1|TRBJ2-4|NA|few
TGCAGTGCTCCGTCGGGGCTCGGGGACATTCAGTACTTC
CSAPSGLGDIQYF
>TRBV29-1|TRBJ1-1|NA|NA
TGCAGCGCGGGAGGGGGAGTAGGTGAAGCTTTCTTT
CSAGGGVGEAFF
>TRBV7-9|TRBJ1-2|NA|many
TGTGCCAGCAGCTTTCAGAAATACCATGGAAAGACCTATGGCTACACCTTC
CASSFQKYHGKTYGYTF
>TRBV5-1|TRBJ2-7|TRBD2|many
TGCGCCAGCTGGGGGGGACTAGCGGGAGCAGTGCAGTACTTC
CASWGGLAGAVQYF
>TRBV3-1|TRBJ1-6|TRBD1|many
TGTGCCAGCAGCCAAGAGACAGGGCATTCACCCCTCCACTTT
CASSQETGHSPLHF
>TRBV6-5|TRBJ2-1|TRBD2|few
TGTGCCATATCTAGAGCCCTAGCGGGAGGGTTCGGTTATGAGCAGTTCTTC
CAISRALAGGFGYEQFF
>TRBV12-3/TRBV12-4|TRBJ1-6|NA|many
TGTGCCAGCAGTATACGGGAACAGGCTAATTCACCCCTCCACTTT
CASSIREQANSPLHF
>TRBV27|TRBJ2-7|NA|many
TGTGCCAGCAAAACCGGGACGTGGGGCTACGAGCAGTACTTC
CASKTGTWGYEQYF
>TRBV7-9|TRBJ1-1|NA|many
TGTGCCAGCACGGCGGGGGGGACTGAAAACACTGAAGCTTTCTTT
CASTAGGTENTEAFF
>TRBV30|TRBJ1-2|NA|many
TGTGCCTGGGTGTGGCTGCGTTATAGAAAGACCTATGGCTACACCTTC
CAWVWLRYRKTYGYTF
>TRBV15|TRBJ2-3|TRBD1|few
TGTGCCACCAGCAGTGAAACAGGGGAACGTGGTCATACGCAGTATTTT
CATSSETGERGHTQYF
>TRBV4-3|TRBJ1-4|NA|many
TGCGCCAGCAGCCAAGATCGAGGGCGACAGATCGCAACTAATGAAAAACTGTTTTTT
CASSQDRGRQIATNEKLFF
>TRBV4-1|TRBJ1-2|TRBD1|many
TGCGCCAGCAGTCCGGGACAGGGAGACTATGGCTACACCTTC
CASSPGQGDYGYTF
>TRBV2|TRBJ2-5|NA|NA
TGTGCCAGCAGTGACGGGGGATTGAGGGAGACCCAGTACTTC
CASSDGGLRETQYF
>TRBV10-3|TRBJ2-1|TRBD2|many
TGTGCCATCGGGGGGACTAGGAACAATGAGCAGTTCTTC
CAIGGTRNNEQFF
>TRBV5-4|TRBJ2-1|TRBD1|many
TGTGCCAGCAGTCGGCCGGGACAGCGACAGGATGAGCAGTTCTTC
CASSRPGQRQDEQFF
>TRBV23-1|TRBJ1-2|NA|many
TGCGCCAGCAGTTGGACACGGCTACGCAGAAAGACCTATGGCTACACCTTC
CASSWTRLRRKTYGYTF
>TRBV5-4|TRBJ1-2|NA|many
TGTGCCAGCCAACTGGACGTACCAGGAAAGACCTATGGCTACACCTTC
CASQLDVPGKTYGYTF